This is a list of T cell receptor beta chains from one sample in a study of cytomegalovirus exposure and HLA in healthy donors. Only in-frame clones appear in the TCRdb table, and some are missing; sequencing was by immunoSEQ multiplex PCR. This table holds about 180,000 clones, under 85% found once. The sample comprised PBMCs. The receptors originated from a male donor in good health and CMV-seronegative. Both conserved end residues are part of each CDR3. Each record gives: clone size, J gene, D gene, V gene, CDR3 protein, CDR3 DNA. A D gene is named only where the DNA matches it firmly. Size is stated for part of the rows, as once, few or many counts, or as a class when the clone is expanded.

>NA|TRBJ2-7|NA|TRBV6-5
CASSHRRGTYEQYF
TGTGCCAGCAGCCACCGACGGGGGACCTACGAGCAGTACTTC
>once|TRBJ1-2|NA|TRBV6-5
CASSYSVNYGYTF
TGTGCCAGCAGTTATTCAGTTAACTATGGCTACACCTTC
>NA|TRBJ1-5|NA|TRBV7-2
CASSVRRQTRNQPQHF
TGTGCCAGCAGCGTCAGACGACAGACGCGCAATCAGCCCCAGCATTTT
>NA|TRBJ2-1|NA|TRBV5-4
CASSSGSWPYNEQFF
TGTGCCAGCAGTTCCGGGAGTTGGCCCTACAATGAGCAGTTCTTC
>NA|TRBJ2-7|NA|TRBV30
CAWSVHGNSEQYF
TGTGCCTGGAGTGTCCACGGGAACAGCGAGCAGTACTTC
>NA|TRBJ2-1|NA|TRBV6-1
CASSERTRISSYNEQFF
TGTGCCAGCAGTGAACGTACCAGGATAAGCTCCTACAATGAGCAGTTCTTC
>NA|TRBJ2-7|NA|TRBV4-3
CASSQGTTHYEQYF
TGCGCCAGCAGCCAAGGGACTACCCACTACGAGCAGTACTTC
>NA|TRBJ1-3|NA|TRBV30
CAWTSLIGNTIYF
TGTGCCTGGACTAGTTTGATTGGAAACACCATATATTTT
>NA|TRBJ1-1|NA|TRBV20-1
CSARRETEAFF
TGCAGTGCCCGCCGGGAGACTGAAGCTTTCTTT
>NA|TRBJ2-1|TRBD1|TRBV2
CASTRGQYNEQFF
TGTGCCAGCACCCGGGGACAGTACAATGAGCAGTTCTTC
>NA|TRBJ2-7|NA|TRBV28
CASSIDLRAYEQYF
TGTGCCAGCAGTATAGATCTTCGGGCCTACGAGCAGTACTTC
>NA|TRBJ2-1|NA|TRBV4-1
CASSPVAYNEQFF
TGCGCCAGCAGCCCGGTGGCCTACAATGAGCAGTTCTTC
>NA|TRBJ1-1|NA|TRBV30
CAWSTGMNTEAFF
TGTGCCTGGAGTACCGGGATGAACACTGAAGCTTTCTTT
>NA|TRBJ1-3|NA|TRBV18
CASSPARAGNTIYF
TGTGCCAGCTCACCAGCCAGGGCGGGAAACACCATATATTTT
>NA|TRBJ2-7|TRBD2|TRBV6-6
CASRTSGSGPYEQYF
TGTGCCAGCAGGACTAGCGGGTCGGGCCCCTACGAGCAGTACTTC
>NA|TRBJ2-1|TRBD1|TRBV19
CASSMTGWTEQFF
TGTGCCAGTAGTATGACAGGGTGGACTGAGCAGTTCTTC
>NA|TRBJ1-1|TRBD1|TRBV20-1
CSAPGGTEAFF
TGCAGTGCCCCAGGGGGGACTGAAGCTTTCTTT
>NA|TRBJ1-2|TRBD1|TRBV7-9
CASSIGTGGGGYTF
TGTGCCAGCAGCATCGGGACAGGGGGCGGGGGCTACACCTTC
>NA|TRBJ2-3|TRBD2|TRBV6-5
CATIGTSGTTDTQYF
TGTGCCACTATCGGGACTAGCGGCACCACAGATACGCAGTATTTT
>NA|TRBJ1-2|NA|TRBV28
CASGHRGMSSYGYTF
TGTGCCAGCGGCCATCGGGGGATGAGTAGCTATGGCTACACCTTC
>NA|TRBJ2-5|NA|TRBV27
CASSRGETQYF
TGTGCCAGCAGTCGGGGAGAGACCCAGTACTTC
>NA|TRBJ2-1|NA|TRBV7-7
CASSLAGDSLHSYNEQFF
TGTGCCAGCAGCTTAGCTGGCGACTCTCTACATTCCTACAATGAGCAGTTCTTC
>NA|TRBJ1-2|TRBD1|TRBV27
CASSPGTGVYGYTF
TGTGCCAGCAGCCCCGGGACAGGGGTCTATGGCTACACCTTC
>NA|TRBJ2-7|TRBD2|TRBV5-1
CASSLAAGGNYEQYF
TGCGCCAGCAGCTTAGCGGCGGGAGGTAACTACGAGCAGTACTTC
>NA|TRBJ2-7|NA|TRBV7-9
CASSLVLYEQYF
TGTGCCAGCAGCTTAGTCCTTTACGAGCAGTACTTC
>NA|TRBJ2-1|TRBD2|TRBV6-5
CASSYSGGNYNEQFF
TGTGCCAGCAGTTACAGCGGGGGGAATTACAATGAGCAGTTCTTC
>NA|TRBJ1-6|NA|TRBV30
CAWSSGQAGLRPLHF
TGTGCCTGGAGTTCGGGTCAGGCCGGACTTCGGCCCCTCCACTTT
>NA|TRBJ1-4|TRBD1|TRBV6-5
CASSLRTGQVEKLFF
TGTGCCAGCAGTCTGCGGACAGGGCAGGTAGAAAAACTGTTTTTT
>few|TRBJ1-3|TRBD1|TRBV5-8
CASSPGTGDGNTIYF
TGTGCCAGCAGCCCCGGGACAGGGGACGGAAACACCATATATTTT
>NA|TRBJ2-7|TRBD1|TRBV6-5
CASNNRGPSYEQYF
TGTGCCAGCAATAACAGGGGCCCTTCCTACGAGCAGTACTTC
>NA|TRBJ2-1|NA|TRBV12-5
CASGLYGGLLDEQFF
TGTGCTAGTGGTTTGTACGGCGGACTATTGGATGAGCAGTTCTTC
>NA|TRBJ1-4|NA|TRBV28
CASSAPTATNEKLFF
TGTGCCAGCAGTGCACCGACAGCAACTAATGAAAAACTGTTTTTT
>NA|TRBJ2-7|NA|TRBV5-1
CASSPEGGGNYEQYF
TGCGCCAGCAGCCCAGAGGGGGGAGGGAACTACGAGCAGTACTTC
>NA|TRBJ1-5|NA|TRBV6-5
CASSRTTGNQPQHF
TGTGCCAGCAGCCGTACAACGGGGAATCAGCCCCAGCATTTT
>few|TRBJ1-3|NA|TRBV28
CASSFRLGTETTSGNTIYF
TGTGCCAGCAGTTTTAGACTTGGTACGGAAACCACCTCTGGAAACACCATATATTTT
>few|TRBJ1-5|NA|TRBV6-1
CASRSGGVHQPQHF
TGTGCCAGCAGGTCGGGCGGGGTCCATCAGCCCCAGCATTTT
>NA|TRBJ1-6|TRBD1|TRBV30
CAWSGGGVSPLHF
TGTGCCTGGAGTGGAGGGGGCGTTTCACCCCTCCACTTT
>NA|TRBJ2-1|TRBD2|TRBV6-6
CASSVGLAGGYNEQFF
TGTGCCAGCAGTGTCGGACTAGCGGGAGGTTACAATGAGCAGTTCTTC
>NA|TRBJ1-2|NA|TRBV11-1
CASSLGAYGYTF
TGTGCCAGCAGCTTGGGGGCGTATGGCTACACCTTC
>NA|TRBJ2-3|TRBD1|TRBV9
CASSVGAAGGRDTQYF
TGTGCCAGCAGCGTAGGCGCCGCAGGGGGAAGAGATACGCAGTATTTT
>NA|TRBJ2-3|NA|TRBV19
CASSIEGRQYF
TGTGCCAGTAGTATAGAGGGCAGGCAGTATTTT
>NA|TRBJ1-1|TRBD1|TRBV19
CASTPGTGSSLEAFF
TGTGCCAGTACCCCGGGGACAGGGTCTTCGCTGGAAGCTTTCTTT
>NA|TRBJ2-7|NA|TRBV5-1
CASSWQEYLREQYF
TGCGCCAGCAGCTGGCAGGAATATCTTCGGGAGCAGTACTTC
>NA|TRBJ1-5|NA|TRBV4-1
CASSGQSDQPQHF
TGCGCCAGCAGCGGACAGTCCGATCAGCCCCAGCATTTT
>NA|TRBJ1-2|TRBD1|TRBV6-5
CASTTGVNYGYTF
TGTGCCAGCACGACAGGGGTTAACTATGGCTACACCTTC